The rows below give T cell receptor beta chains drawn from one sample of a study of human T cells and chemical hapten exposure. Using its own MiXCR run on the 5' RACE reads, TCRdb lists one record per CDR3 protein. The profile covers 120,000 to 150,000 distinct CDR3 sequences, with roughly 4% appearing a single time and about 1.3% taken by the ten largest. The receptors were gathered from a female donor in good health. Each CDR3 is given with its conserved first and last residue. The order of the fields is V gene, J gene, CDR3 protein.

v_gene: TRBV28; j_gene: TRBJ1-5; CDR3aa: CASSSHRDRFGQPQHF
v_gene: TRBV20-1; j_gene: TRBJ2-5; CDR3aa: CSASLARQETQYF
v_gene: TRBV6-2/TRBV6-3; j_gene: TRBJ1-5; CDR3aa: CASSYGTVRNQPQHF
v_gene: TRBV5-6; j_gene: TRBJ1-2; CDR3aa: CASSLYGTGPYGYTF
v_gene: TRBV29-1; j_gene: TRBJ1-4; CDR3aa: CSGEDRVAEKLFF
v_gene: TRBV20-1; j_gene: TRBJ2-1; CDR3aa: CSARDRWRSDEQFF
v_gene: TRBV6-1; j_gene: TRBJ1-1; CDR3aa: CASIRSRAPGNTEAFF
v_gene: TRBV7-9; j_gene: TRBJ1-4; CDR3aa: CASSFSDEKLFF
v_gene: TRBV12-3/TRBV12-4; j_gene: TRBJ1-1; CDR3aa: CASSFGGHLNTEAFF
v_gene: TRBV29-1; j_gene: TRBJ2-1; CDR3aa: CSVVMGGQWYNEQFF
v_gene: TRBV3-1; j_gene: TRBJ2-3; CDR3aa: CASSHLTSGGSTDTQYF
v_gene: TRBV4-3; j_gene: TRBJ1-4; CDR3aa: CASSQQGYQEKLFF
v_gene: TRBV5-4; j_gene: TRBJ1-1; CDR3aa: CASSRTGTGTEAFF
v_gene: TRBV6-5; j_gene: TRBJ1-1; CDR3aa: CASSSGTGAPQAFF
v_gene: TRBV5-4; j_gene: TRBJ1-6; CDR3aa: CASRSDRATDSPLHF
v_gene: TRBV20-1; j_gene: TRBJ1-6; CDR3aa: CSASRETVTPLHF
v_gene: TRBV20-1; j_gene: TRBJ1-2; CDR3aa: CSAITVLHGYTF
v_gene: TRBV6-6; j_gene: TRBJ1-3; CDR3aa: CASSYLLDSASSGNTIYF
v_gene: TRBV18; j_gene: TRBJ2-5; CDR3aa: CASSPGAGSSRTQYF
v_gene: TRBV7-2; j_gene: TRBJ1-5; CDR3aa: CASSLAGRGNNQPQHF
v_gene: TRBV20-1; j_gene: TRBJ2-1; CDR3aa: CSALTRGDEQFF
v_gene: TRBV20-1; j_gene: TRBJ1-2; CDR3aa: CSARVTRAHYGYTF
v_gene: TRBV6-6; j_gene: TRBJ2-3; CDR3aa: CASSPGLAGEIDTQYF
v_gene: TRBV19; j_gene: TRBJ2-1; CDR3aa: CASSPTGGPYNEQFF
v_gene: TRBV7-2; j_gene: TRBJ1-3; CDR3aa: CASSISGWGRGGNTIYF
v_gene: TRBV6-6; j_gene: TRBJ1-1; CDR3aa: CASSYSGYGMTEAFF
v_gene: TRBV7-2; j_gene: TRBJ2-3; CDR3aa: CASSLNRGRVSDTQYF
v_gene: TRBV7-9; j_gene: TRBJ1-4; CDR3aa: CASSSGSTFEKLFF
v_gene: TRBV19; j_gene: TRBJ2-3; CDR3aa: CASSRLAGGGDTQYF
v_gene: TRBV7-2; j_gene: TRBJ2-5; CDR3aa: CASSSRASAEETQYF
v_gene: TRBV20-1; j_gene: TRBJ2-7; CDR3aa: CSARDRMDRAYEQYF
v_gene: TRBV19; j_gene: TRBJ1-3; CDR3aa: CASPGQGKRNTIYF
v_gene: TRBV7-9; j_gene: TRBJ1-6; CDR3aa: CASSLEGTGQTVALHF